This entry features one T cell receptor beta chain sequence. The entry originates in a study of blood T cell repertoires in COVID-19. Study summary: PBMCs, B-cell-depleted T cells, or T cells provided the cDNA or gDNA that made up the material.

In the original processing: Quantification of nucleated cells was approximated via reference gene primer amplification. Sequencing was performed with immunoSEQ multiplex PCR; in TCRdb, only in-frame clones are kept and a portion is missing. The D gene and trimming were derived from the DNA, and the V and J assignments and clone size from that table. The sample lists about 200,000 clones, about 86% seen once, with about a tenth in the top ten. The V end was cut by 3 bases, the J end by 2 bases, with 11 bases between. Germline V CDR1 and CDR2: MGHRA, YSYEKL. This CDR3 has 15 residues. The V and J genes are TRBV4-1 and TRBJ2-4; maybe TRBD1 (6 bases). Sequenced sample: peripheral blood. This clonotype was sampled from a woman between 50 and 59 years old with COVID-19, enrolled during active disease. DNA of the CDR3: TGCGCCAGCAGCCAGGTACAGGGAACCAAAAACATTCAGTACTTC. Protein product: CASSQVQGTKNIQYF.